This T cell receptor beta chain originates from a study of blood T cell repertoires in COVID-19. Study summary: T cells, B-cell-depleted T cells, or PBMCs supplied cDNA or gDNA.

Some clones are missing from TCRdb's copy, which holds only in-frame ones; the method was immunoSEQ multiplex PCR. The sample has 50,000 to 60,000 clones, around nine tenths seen once. The V and J ends lost 4 bases and 3 bases, in that order; junction bases with no gene match: 7. The CDR3 spans 16 residues. Germline assignment: CDR1 KGHDR and CDR2 SFDVKD. This receptor was taken from a human donor with active COVID-19. The donor label of this sample is uncertain. The chain links TRBV24-1 to TRBJ2-5; 10 bases are a match to TRBD1. Source material: peripheral blood. The CDR3 is CATSDPGTGEEETQYF. As DNA, the CDR3 is TGTGCCACCAGTGACCCCGGGACAGGGGAAGAAGAGACCCAGTACTTC.